The T cell receptor beta chain described here comes from a study of response to subunit inactivated influenza vaccine. Overall study findings and caveats: The authors put forward the suggestion that each seasonal influenza vaccination may bring in only a limited number of new T cells.

About this clonotype itself: The antigen is undetermined.

The CDR3 extends over 14 amino acids. Germline-derived CDR1 and CDR2 are SGHTA and FQGNSA. The J segment lost 3 bases and the V segment lost 6 bases, leaving 7 bases of the junction unmatched. One entry per CDR3 protein results from TCRdb running MiXCR on the RT-PCR reads. The top ten clones hold 1.5% to 2% of a sample with 400,000 to 550,000 distinct CDR3 sequences, around 25% of them seen once. The clonotype originates from a man aged 45-60 years who received an inactivated influenza vaccine. The V and J genes are TRBV7-2 and TRBJ1-1; 7 nucleotides align to TRBD1. The sample was CD4+ T cells sorted from PBMCs, taken 5 days after vaccination. CDR3 sequence (DNA): TGTGCCAGCAGTCTTCGAGGGGGCTACACTGAAGCTTTCTTT. Amino acid sequence: CASSLRGGYTEAFF.